What follows is one T cell receptor (beta chain) and its context. There is no known antigen for this receptor. The record has no base qualities; no much larger clone is one base away. Participants in the prospective study were aged about 18 to 90 years, lived in 20 to 25 United States geographic areas, and enrolled through a virtual design. In the prospective study, participants were assigned to cohorts based on the clinical history participants reported in a screening survey and a study questionnaire. Exposed participants had been in contact, within 2 weeks of entering the study, with a person who had a PCR-confirmed or clinician-diagnosed case of COVID-19. Mobile phlebotomists in the prospective study collected whole blood, serum and a nasopharyngeal or oropharyngeal swab from every participant. Participants in the prospective study had the option to provide additional blood draws and questionnaires over a roughly two-month period. Prospective study blood samples were shipped either frozen or at room temperature before DNA extraction.

This specimen belongs to a study of blood T cell repertoires in COVID-19 (TCRdb year 2020). Turning to the overall study: Samples covering the acute and convalescent phases of COVID-19 were provided by collaborators in the United States, Italy and Spain. The material from the prospective study consisted of cDNA or gDNA derived from T cells, B-cell-depleted T cells, or PBMCs. Deeply sampled blood TCRbeta repertoires from subjects exposed to, actively infected with, or recovered from COVID-19 were included in the dataset. The repertoires were released in a freely available public database intended as a resource for research on the immune response to SARS-CoV-2. The samples were drawn from two sources: the first 160 participants of the ongoing ImmuneRACE study, and 1,254 subjects contributed by 6 global collaborators. Nearly every sample came with metadata listing a de-identified subject ID, COVID-19 status, age in years and sex. Where available, HLA class I and class II types were taken from metadata supplied by the sample provider and were not determined by assay-based typing.

TCRbeta CDR3 regions were amplified from genomic DNA by means of the immunoSEQ Assay, a bias-controlled multiplex PCR. As for the authors' bioinformatics: Nucleated cell counts per sample were estimated from amplification of reference gene primers within the assay. To quantify the absolute abundance of each unique TCRbeta CDR3 rearrangement, sequence reads were collapsed and filtered. For each sample, productive Simpson clonality was calculated as the square root of Simpson's diversity index over productive rearrangements. Held by TCRdb, this immuneACCESS table contains in-frame sequences only and omits some clones. Under half of the omission traces to an unresolved V gene where checked; the cause of the rest is unknown. The V and J calls and clone size were taken over from that table, and D and trimming were inferred from the DNA. This sample lists 200,000 to 300,000 clones; 75% to 90% were detected once. 0.87% of the sample is held by the ten biggest clonotypes.

V gives up 6 bases and J gives up 8 bases, and the segment between their germline ends measures 11 bases. The CDR3 holds 12 amino acids from the cysteine to the phenylalanine. The entry retains the CDR3 DNA only, 36 bases that are in frame from base 1. Findings and caveats that apply to the study as a whole: How much clinical and demographic metadata was included differed by source and by participant, and the metadata was provided uncurated.

This sequence originates from a man in his fifties or sixties who had been exposed to COVID-19. The chain joins TRBV12-3 or TRBV12-4 to TRBJ2-1, with TRBD1 tentatively as D gene (5 bases match). The specimen was PBMCs or T cells enriched from blood (not recorded which). The bases read TGTGCCAGCAGATCAGGGTTTCATGAGCAGTTCTTC. This is translated as CASRSGFHEQFF.